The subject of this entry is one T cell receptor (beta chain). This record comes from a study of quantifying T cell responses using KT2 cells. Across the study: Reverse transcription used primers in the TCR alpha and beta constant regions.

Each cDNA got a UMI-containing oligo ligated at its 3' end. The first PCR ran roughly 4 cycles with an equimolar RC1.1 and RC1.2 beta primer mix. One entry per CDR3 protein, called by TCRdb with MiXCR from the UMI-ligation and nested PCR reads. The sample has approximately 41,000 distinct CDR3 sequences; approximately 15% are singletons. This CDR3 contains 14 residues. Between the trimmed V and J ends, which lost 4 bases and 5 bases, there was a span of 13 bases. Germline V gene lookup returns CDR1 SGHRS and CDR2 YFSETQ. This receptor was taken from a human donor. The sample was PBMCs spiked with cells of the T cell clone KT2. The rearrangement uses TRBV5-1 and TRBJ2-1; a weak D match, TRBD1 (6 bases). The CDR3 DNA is TGCGCCAGCAGCCCGGAACCAGGGGACAATGAGCAGTTCTTC. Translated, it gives CASSPEPGDNEQFF.